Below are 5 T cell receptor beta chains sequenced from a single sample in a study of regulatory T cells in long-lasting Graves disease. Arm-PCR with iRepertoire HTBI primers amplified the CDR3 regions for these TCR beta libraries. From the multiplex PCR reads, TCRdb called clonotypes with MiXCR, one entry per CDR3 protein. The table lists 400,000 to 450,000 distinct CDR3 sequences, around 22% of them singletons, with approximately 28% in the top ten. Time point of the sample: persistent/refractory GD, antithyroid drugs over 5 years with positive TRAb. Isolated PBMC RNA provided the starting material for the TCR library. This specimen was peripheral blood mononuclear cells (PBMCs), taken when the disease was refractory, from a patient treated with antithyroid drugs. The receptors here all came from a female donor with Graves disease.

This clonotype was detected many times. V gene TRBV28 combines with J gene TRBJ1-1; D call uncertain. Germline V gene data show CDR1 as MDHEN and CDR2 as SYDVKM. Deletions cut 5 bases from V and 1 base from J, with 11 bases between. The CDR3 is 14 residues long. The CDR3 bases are TGTGCCAGCAGTATGGGCAGCAGGAACACTGAAGCTTTCTTT. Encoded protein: CASSMGSRNTEAFF.

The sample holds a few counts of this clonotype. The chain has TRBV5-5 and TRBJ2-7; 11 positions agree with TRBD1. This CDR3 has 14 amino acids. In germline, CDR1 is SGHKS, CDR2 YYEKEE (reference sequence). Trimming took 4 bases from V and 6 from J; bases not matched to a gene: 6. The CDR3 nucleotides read TGTGCCAGCAGCCGTGGACAGGGGGCTATCGAGCAGTACTTC. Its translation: CASSRGQGAIEQYF.

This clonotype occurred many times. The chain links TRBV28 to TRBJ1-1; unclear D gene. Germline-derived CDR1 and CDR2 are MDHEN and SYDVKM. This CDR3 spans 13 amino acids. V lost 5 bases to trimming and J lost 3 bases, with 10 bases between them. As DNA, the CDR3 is TGTGCCAGCAGTCAACGGGTGGACACTGAAGCTTTCTTT. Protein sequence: CASSQRVDTEAFF.

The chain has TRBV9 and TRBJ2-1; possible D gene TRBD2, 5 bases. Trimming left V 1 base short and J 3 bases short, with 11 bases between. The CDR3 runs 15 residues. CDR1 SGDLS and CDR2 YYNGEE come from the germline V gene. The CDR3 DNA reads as TGTGCCAGCAGCGTATTGGGAGACAACTACAATGAGCAGTTCTTC. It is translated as CASSVLGDNYNEQFF.

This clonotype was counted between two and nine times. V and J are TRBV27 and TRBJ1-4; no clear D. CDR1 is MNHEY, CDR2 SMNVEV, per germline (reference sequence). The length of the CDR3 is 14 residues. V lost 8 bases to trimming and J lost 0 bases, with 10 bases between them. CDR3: CASPVGTTNEKLFF. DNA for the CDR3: TGTGCCAGCCCGGTCGGCACAACTAATGAAAAACTGTTTTTT.